There are a few counts of the clone carrying this T cell receptor beta chain. Its antigen remains unknown. This specimen belongs to a study of T cells in narcolepsy. Study observations and caveats: Healthy controls reportedly lacked the autoreactive clonotypes serially found in patients' blood. Comparing one patient's CSF and blood CD4+ clonotypes highlighted HCRT- and TRIB2-specific autoreactive clonotypes.

The method was immunoSEQ multiplex PCR; TCRdb's version includes in-frame clones alone and lacks a portion of them. The data contain some 30,000 clones, around 80% of them singletons. Trimming took 1 base from V and 3 from J, leaving 9 bases between them. The CDR3 runs 15 residues. From germline, CDR1 is SGHVS and CDR2 FNYEAQ. Sequencing was performed on CD45RA- memory CD4+ T cells from PBMCs. The chain has TRBV7-6 and TRBJ2-2; D unresolved. This clonotype was obtained from a human donor with narcolepsy. The CDR3 region is CASSLVGSYTGELFF. DNA for the CDR3: TGTGCCAGCAGCTTAGTTGGATCCTACACCGGGGAGCTGTTTTTT.